This T cell receptor beta chain was captured by sequencing in a study of blood T cell repertoires in COVID-19. Study at large: Acute and convalescent COVID-19 specimens originated in the United States, Italy and Spain.

Concerning this clone: Other DNA sequences in this specimen translate into the identical CDR3.

The CDR3 sequence is 13 residues long. Trimming took 3 bases from V and 5 from J; bases not matched to a gene: 3. Original methodology: Estimation of nucleated cell counts relied on the amplification of reference gene primers. Libraries were prepared by immunoSEQ multiplex PCR; TCRdb keeps only in-frame clonotypes and omits some of them. V and J calls and clone size are given by that table; D and trimming were obtained from the DNA. The data contain hundreds of thousands of clones, around 90% of them singletons. V and J are TRBV12-3 or TRBV12-4 and TRBJ1-2, with 7 bases fitting TRBD1. The sample was peripheral blood. This TCR was sampled from a woman between 40 and 55 years old with COVID-19, enrolled during active disease. CDR3 nucleotide sequence: TGTGCCAGCAGTTTGTCAGGGGGATATGGCTACACCTTC. It encodes CASSLSGGYGYTF.